The 2 T cell receptor beta chains presented below share a single source sample, sequenced in a study of cytomegalovirus exposure and HLA in healthy donors. Data came from immunoSEQ multiplex PCR; TCRdb stores just in-frame clones and leaves some out. The sample has tens of thousands of clones, approximately 95% seen once. What was sequenced was PBMCs. Receptor source: a young woman in good health and CMV-seronegative.

V is TRBV6-6 and J is TRBJ2-5, with D possibly TRBD1 on 7 matching bases. The germline V gene has CDR1 MNHNY and CDR2 SVGAGI (reference sequence). Deletions cut 7 bases from V and 13 bases from J, with 28 bases between. CDR3 length: 15 amino acids. The DNA for the CDR3 is TGTGCCAGCACCCCCCCAGGGGGGTGGTCGCTAGCGTTGTACTTC. This codes for CASTPPGGWSLALYF.

This chain connects TRBV10-3 to TRBJ1-4; D is undetermined. Trimming took 6 bases from V and 6 from J, leaving 8 bases between them. The germline V gene encodes CDR1 ENHRY and CDR2 SYGVKD. CDR3 length: 12 residues. This CDR3 is CAISESYEKLFF. CDR3 DNA: TGTGCCATCAGCGAAAGCTATGAAAAACTGTTTTTT.